These 25 T cell receptor beta chains originate from one sample sequenced in a study of neurological immune-mediated disorders. TCRdb ran MiXCR on the 5' RACE reads and lists one entry per CDR3 protein. The sample records about 48,000 distinct CDR3 sequences, 5.8% being singletons. Material: CD4+ T cells from blood. Every receptor here comes from a woman aged 18-29 years with multiple sclerosis.

This clonotype was counted at least ten times. The V gene is TRBV20-1, the J gene TRBJ2-1, with 9 nucleotides matching TRBD2. With V trimmed by 8 bases and J by 8 bases, 7 bases remained unmatched. The CDR3 runs 12 residues. CDR1 and CDR2 from the germline V gene are DFQATT and SNEGSKA (reference sequence). The CDR3 region has the DNA TGCAGTAGGCGGGAGGGTATGGATGAGCAGTTCTTC. Translated: CSRREGMDEQFF.

This clonotype was counted ten times or more. This rearrangement joins TRBV7-9 to TRBJ2-7; 8 positions match TRBD1. Unmatched junction bases numbered 0, after V lost 5 bases and J lost 6 bases. The CDR3 is 11 residues long. Germline-derived CDR1 and CDR2 are SEHNR and FQNEAQ (reference sequence). The CDR3 bases are TGTGCCAGCAGCGACAGGGGCGAGCAGTACGTC. Its protein is CASSDRGEQYV.

In its sample, this clonotype was seen many times. V is TRBV29-1 and J is TRBJ2-5; D is unclear. This CDR3 has 14 residues. Germline V CDR1 and CDR2: SQVTM, ANQGSEA. V dropped 2 bases and J dropped 5 bases, with 15 bases sitting between them. The CDR3, as DNA: TGCAGCGTTGAACCCTCCGTAGGACGCGAGACCCAGTACTTC. Protein: CSVEPSVGRETQYF. Filled out from reference TRBV29-1 and TRBJ2-5, the complete variable domain reads SAVISQKPSRDICQRGTSLTIQCQVDSQVTMMFWYRQQPGQSLTLIATANQGSEATYESGFVIDKFPISRPNLTFSTLTVSNMSPEDSSIYLCSVEPSVGRETQYFGPGTRLLVL.

This clonotype showed up many times. In DNA, the CDR3 is TGCGCCAGCAGCCAGGAGCCGGGGCAGGGAAACACCATATATTTT. Encoded protein: CASSQEPGQGNTIYF. The rearrangement uses TRBV4-3 and TRBJ1-3, with D maybe TRBD1 (5 bases). CDR1 is LGHNA, CDR2 YSLEER, per germline. V was trimmed by 3 bases and J by 4 bases, leaving 13 bases between them. The CDR3 totals 15 residues.

This clonotype was observed at least ten times. This chain uses TRBV12-2 with TRBJ2-7; TRBD1 is the table's D call and was not checked against the DNA. TRBV12-2 is annotated as a pseudogene. The CDR3 extends over 14 amino acids. DNA for the CDR3: TGTGCAAGTCGCTTAGACCCCGGGGTAGACGAGCAGTACGTC. This encodes CASRLDPGVDEQYV.

This clonotype was observed at least ten times. The rearrangement joins TRBV27 to TRBJ2-2, with D perhaps matching TRBD2 (6 bases). The CDR3 contains 16 residues. Germline V CDR1 and CDR2: MNHEY, SMNVEV (reference sequence). Between the trimmed V and J ends, which lost 5 bases and 2 bases, there was a span of 15 bases. The CDR3 sequence: CASSPTGLINTGELFF. In DNA, the CDR3 is TGTGCCAGCAGTCCAACGGGACTGATTAACACCGGGGAGCTGTTTTTT.

This clonotype was seen ten or more times. This sequence joins TRBV18 and TRBJ2-1, with 8 bases fitting TRBD2. The V gene end was trimmed by 5 bases and the J gene end by 5 bases; junction bases not matched to a gene: 8. Germline CDR1 reads KGHSH; CDR2 reads LQKENI. This CDR3 is built from 15 residues. This chain's CDR3 is CASSKSGGMDNEQFF. The CDR3 coding sequence is TGTGCCAGCTCAAAAAGCGGGGGCATGGACAATGAGCAGTTCTTC.

This clonotype was counted at least ten times. This rearrangement joins TRBV7-6 to TRBJ2-7; no firm D call. The CDR3 spans 15 residues. Germline V gives CDR1 SGHVS, CDR2 FNYEAQ. The ends were cut back, 4 bases at V and 2 bases at J, with 15 bases in the middle. CDR3 amino acids: CASSYDSTGPYEQYF. In DNA form, the CDR3 reads TGTGCCAGCAGCTACGACTCGACTGGACCCTACGAGCAGTACTTC.

This clonotype was seen many times. The chain couples TRBV18 to TRBJ2-5; 10 bases match TRBD2. The CDR3 is made up of 15 amino acids. Per the germline V gene, CDR1 is KGHSH and CDR2 is LQKENI. Trimming at V came to 6 bases and at J to 2 bases, leaving 6 bases not matched to a gene. Here the CDR3 DNA reads TGTGCCAGCTCCCGACCTAGCGGGGGTCAAGAGACCCAGTACTTC. Amino acids: CASSRPSGGQETQYF.

The rearrangement joins TRBV6-5 to TRBJ2-3; possible D gene TRBD1, 6 bases. Trimming took off 8 bases at V and 0 bases at J, with 12 bases between the two ends. CDR3 size: 14 residues. The germline V gene encodes CDR1 MNHEY and CDR2 SVGAGI. The CDR3 DNA follows: TGTGCCAGCGGAAGACAGGCGAGCACAGATACGCAGTATTTT. Encoded protein: CASGRQASTDTQYF.

This clonotype was seen repeatedly, ten times or more. The J gene is TRBJ2-1, the V gene TRBV7-6, with 9 positions matching TRBD1. The CDR3 has 15 residues. Germline V gene sequence: CDR1 SGHVS, CDR2 FNYEAQ. With V trimmed by 5 bases and J by 8 bases, 10 bases remained unmatched. In nucleotides, the CDR3 is TGTGCCAGCAGCAAGGGACAGGGAATCCGCGATGAGCAGTTCTTC. Amino acids: CASSKGQGIRDEQFF.

This clonotype occurred many times. This sequence joins TRBV6-5 and TRBJ1-3, with 8 nucleotides matching TRBD1. J lost 0 bases, V lost 6 bases, and 7 bases had no gene match. This CDR3 region has 16 residues. CDR1 and CDR2 from the germline V gene are MNHEY and SVGAGI. The CDR3 bases are TGTGCCAGCAGCTACGGGGACAGGCCCTCTGGAAACACCATATATTTT. Translated: CASSYGDRPSGNTIYF.

This clonotype was counted at least ten times. The J gene is TRBJ1-1, the V gene TRBV7-3; D remains unclear. This CDR3 comprises 13 residues. Germline lookup yields CDR1 SGHTA and CDR2 FQGTGA. Trimming stripped 1 base from V and 8 bases from J, with 11 bases between. The CDR3 nucleotides are TGTGCCAGCAGCTTAATACCCCAGGCGGAAGCTTTCTTT. Translation gives CASSLIPQAEAFF. Supplemented by reference TRBV7-3 and TRBJ1-1, the full variable domain reads GAGVSQTPSNKVTEKGKYVELRCDPISGHTALYWYRQSLGQGPEFLIYFQGTGAADDSGLPNDRFFAVRPEGSVSTLKIQRTERGDSAVYLCASSLIPQAEAFFGQGTRLTVV.

At least ten counts were recorded for this clonotype. The chain is built from TRBV5-5 and TRBJ2-5; D might be TRBD1 (5 bases). CDR3 length: 15 residues. Germline V lookup: CDR1 SGHKS, CDR2 YYEKEE (reference sequence). The germline V and J ends were trimmed by 3 bases and 5 bases, with 17 bases remaining between them. Here the CDR3 reads CASSSAQGIRETQYF. The CDR3 coding sequence is TGTGCCAGCAGCTCCGCTCAGGGAATCCGGGAGACCCAGTACTTC.

This clonotype came up many times. The chain carries TRBV12-3 or TRBV12-4 and TRBJ2-7; D is possibly TRBD2 (5 bases). This CDR3 contains 14 residues. The V end was cut by 6 bases, the J end by 6 bases, with 18 bases between. CDR3 loop: CASRRVGVPTEQYF. Written as DNA, the CDR3 is TGTGCCAGCAGGAGGGTCGGGGTTCCGACCGAGCAGTACTTC.

This clonotype was seen at least ten times. The chain is built from TRBV7-6 and TRBJ2-1, with D uncertain. V was shortened by 3 bases and J by 3 bases, with 9 bases between the two germline ends. In germline, CDR1 is SGHVS, CDR2 FNYEAQ. There are 14 residues in the CDR3. CDR3 in amino acids: CASSLSNHYNEQFF. Here the CDR3 DNA reads TGTGCCAGCAGCTTGTCCAACCACTACAATGAGCAGTTCTTC.

This clonotype came up many times. The V gene is TRBV20-1, the J gene TRBJ2-1, with 8 bases identical to TRBD2. The junction had 7 bases not matched to a gene; V was cut back by 0 bases and J by 0 bases. CDR1 is DFQATT, CDR2 SNEGSKA, per germline (reference sequence). This CDR3 has 17 residues. In nucleotides, the CDR3 is TGCAGTGCTAGAGATGAGGCAGCGGGAGCCTCCTACAATGAGCAGTTCTTC. Translated, it gives CSARDEAAGASYNEQFF.

This clonotype has ten or more counts. The V call is TRBV5-1, the J call TRBJ1-1, with no clear D. V was clipped by 2 bases and J by 3 bases, with 11 bases between them. The CDR3 length is 14 residues. CDR1 and CDR2 from the germline V gene are SGHRS and YFSETQ. CDR3 DNA: TGCGCCAGCAGCTTATGGTCCGCGGACACTGAAGCTTTCTTT. Residues: CASSLWSADTEAFF.

This clonotype occurred many times. The V and J genes are TRBV5-1 and TRBJ1-2, with D perhaps TRBD1 (6 bases). The V gene's germline CDR1 is SGHRS and CDR2 YFSETQ. This CDR3 is 15 amino acids long. Trimming took 3 bases from V and 12 from J, leaving 24 bases between them. This chain's CDR3 is CASSSSSVEGGVNTF. CDR3 nucleotides: TGCGCCAGCAGCTCATCAAGTGTCGAAGGGGGAGTGAACACCTTC.

Ten or more counts support this clonotype. This chain uses TRBV6-5 with TRBJ2-3, with 7 positions matching TRBD1. Germline lookup yields CDR1 MNHEY and CDR2 SVGAGI. The CDR3 has 16 amino acids. J gave up 3 bases and V 0 bases, and 6 bases lay outside the gene matches. In DNA, the CDR3 is TGTGCCAGCAGTTACTCGAGAAGGGGGCTGACAGATACGCAGTATTTT. Amino acids: CASSYSRRGLTDTQYF.

This clonotype occurred many times. The chain recombines TRBV7-8 with TRBJ2-3; 9 nucleotides line up with TRBD2. The CDR3 is made up of 14 amino acids. CDR1 and CDR2 (germline): SGHVS, FQNEAQ. J gave up 5 bases and V 5 bases, and 5 bases lay outside the gene matches. CDR3 region: CASSRLAVEDTQYF. Written as DNA, the CDR3 is TGTGCCAGCAGCAGACTAGCGGTTGAAGATACGCAGTATTTT.

There are many counts of this clonotype. J is TRBJ2-7 and V is TRBV4-2; D is possibly TRBD1 (6 bases). The germline CDR1 and CDR2 sequences are LGHNA and YNFKEQ. Trimming took 3 bases from V and 4 from J, leaving 16 bases between them. CDR3 length: 15 residues. This CDR3 reads CASSHLDRRAYEQYF. CDR3 nucleotide sequence: TGTGCCAGCAGCCACCTCGACAGGCGAGCTTACGAGCAGTACTTC.

This clonotype has at least ten counts. The chain recombines TRBV12-3 or TRBV12-4 with TRBJ1-5; unclear D gene. This CDR3 spans 19 amino acids. V gave up 5 bases and J gave up 0 bases, with 23 bases separating them. CDR3 sequence (DNA): TGTGCCAGCAGTCCCCGGGGAGGAGGGCTCAGGAATAGCAATCAGCCCCAGCATTTT. Its protein product is CASSPRGGGLRNSNQPQHF.

The chain employs TRBV5-5 and TRBJ1-2, with 7 bases aligning to TRBD1. V lost 4 bases to trimming and J lost 2 bases; unmatched junction nucleotides: 5. Germline CDR1 is SGHKS and CDR2 is YYEKEE (reference sequence). The CDR3 runs 14 residues. CDR3 protein: CASSLGTVNYGYTF. The CDR3 coding sequence is TGTGCCAGCAGCCTGGGGACAGTCAACTATGGCTACACCTTC. Full variable domain (missing parts from reference TRBV5-5 and TRBJ1-2): DAGVTQSPTHLIKTRGQQVTLRCSPISGHKSVSWYQQVLGQGPQFIFQYYEKEERGRGNFPDRFSARQFPNYSSELNVNALLLGDSALYLCASSLGTVNYGYTFGSGTRLTVV.

This clonotype was seen repeatedly, ten times or more. The J gene is TRBJ1-2, the V gene TRBV10-3; D perhaps matches TRBD1 (5 bases). With 11 bases removed from V and 4 bases from J, the gap between germline ends came to 20 bases. The CDR3 contains 14 residues. Looked up from germline, CDR1 is ENHRY and CDR2 is SYGVKD. The CDR3 spells CAVTPLGGSYGYTF. The CDR3 nucleotides are TGTGCCGTAACACCGTTGGGGGGTTCCTATGGCTACACCTTC.